This T cell receptor (beta chain) was profiled in a study of T cell responses to AZD1222 COVID-19 vaccine. Study context: Whether given at about 4 or about 12 weeks, second doses were pooled. Study-level findings and limits: Every sample of the repertoires postdated the peak T cell response. Donors, mostly white British, included more females; clonal diversity was possibly underestimated. An increase in Spike-specific TCR breadth and depth was observed after two AZD1222 doses.

Comments on this clone: The antigen is unknown.

Generated by immunoSEQ multiplex PCR, the TCRdb table keeps only in-frame clones and is missing some. This sample has around 140,000 clones, with 90% to 95% found just once. The ends were cut back, 5 bases at V and 0 bases at J, with 7 bases in the middle. This CDR3 region has 13 residues. The V gene's germline CDR1 is MNHEY and CDR2 SVGEGT. This specimen was peripheral blood, taken on day 0 of AZD1222 vaccination. The chain is built from TRBV6-2 or TRBV6-3 and TRBJ1-1; a possible D gene is TRBD1 (5 bases). This sequence originates from an adult in good health. CDR3 nucleotide sequence: TGTGCCAGCAGTGCACAGGTGAACACTGAAGCTTTCTTT. The encoded protein is CASSAQVNTEAFF.